Presented here are 17 T cell receptor beta chains from one specimen sequenced in a study of T cell repertoires in aging, cancer and after chemotherapy. The template was genomic DNA from peripheral blood, not RNA. TRB rearrangements spanning V, D and J were amplified using mixed TRB-A/B primers. TCRdb used MiXCR to reprocess the multiplex PCR reads, holding one entry per CDR3 protein. The sample includes over 950 distinct CDR3 sequences, under 30% seen only once; the top ten take approximately 92%. The specimen sequenced was blood. The receptors were gathered from a human donor with a blood cancer.

The V call is TRBV7-9, the J call TRBJ2-1; 13 positions agree with TRBD2. CDR1 SEHNR and CDR2 FQNEAQ come from the germline V gene (reference sequence). The ends lost 4 bases at V and 4 bases at J; junction bases unmatched: 1. This CDR3 is built from 15 residues. CDR3 region: CASSWTSGGYNEQFF. The CDR3 bases are TGTGCCAGCAGCTGGACTAGCGGGGGATACAATGAGCAGTTCTTC.

This clonotype was seen more than once but under ten times. This chain uses TRBV18 with TRBJ2-1; 12 positions agree with TRBD2. CDR1 and CDR2 (germline): KGHSH, LQKENI. After removal of 6 bases from V and 7 bases from J, the junction contained 7 bases not matched to a gene. This CDR3 is 15 amino acids long. The CDR3 sequence is CASSQGLAGTNEQFF. As DNA, the CDR3 is TGTGCCAGCTCGCAGGGACTAGCGGGCACTAATGAGCAGTTCTTC.

By sample share, this clonotype is medium-sized (0.01 to 0.1%). The CDR3 region is CASSYLGGENYGYTF. CDR3 bases: TGTGCCAGCAGTTACCTGGGGGGGGAGAACTATGGCTACACCTTC. V usage is TRBV6-5 and J usage is TRBJ1-2, with D tentatively TRBD1 (5 bases). With 2 bases removed from V and 2 bases from J, the gap between germline ends came to 12 bases. The CDR3 is made up of 15 amino acids. CDR1 is MNHEY and CDR2 is SVGAGI in the germline V gene.

This clonotype was found a few times. The chain links TRBV5-1 to TRBJ2-3, with D uncertain. V shed 0 bases and J shed 0 bases, with 11 bases lying between them. The CDR3 has 16 residues. Germline CDR1 reads SGHRS; CDR2 reads YFSETQ. CDR3 nucleotides: TGCGCCAGCAGCTTGGGTAGGGCCCCTAGCACAGATACGCAGTATTTT. It specifies CASSLGRAPSTDTQYF.

Only a few counts were recorded for this clonotype. The J gene is TRBJ1-2, the V gene TRBV20-1; TRBD1 might be the D (5 bases). The V and J ends lost 2 bases and 0 bases respectively, with 16 bases between them. Germline V gene lookup returns CDR1 DFQATT and CDR2 SNEGSKA (reference sequence). The CDR3 spans 16 residues. The CDR3 coding sequence is TGCAGTGCTAGACCTGTCCCGGGACGGACTAACTATGGCTACACCTTC. Residues: CSARPVPGRTNYGYTF.

This clonotype is medium-sized within its sample. The V gene is TRBV27, the J gene TRBJ2-5, with unresolved D. With 5 bases removed from V and 3 bases from J, the gap between germline ends came to 16 bases. The CDR3 has 15 amino acids. Per the germline V gene, CDR1 is MNHEY and CDR2 is SMNVEV (reference sequence). The CDR3 DNA sequence: TGTGCCAGCAGTCTGGCCCGGCCGCCCGAAGAGACCCAGTACTTC. Encoded protein: CASSLARPPEETQYF.

By its share, this clonotype is medium-sized. The chain links TRBV30 to TRBJ2-7; 11 nucleotides align to TRBD2. CDR3 length: 13 amino acids. Per the germline V gene, CDR1 is GTSNPN and CDR2 is SVGIG (reference sequence). The V gene end was trimmed by 3 bases and the J gene end by 5 bases; junction bases not matched to a gene: 3. Here the CDR3 DNA reads TGTGCCTGGAGGCTAGCGGGAGGCCACGAGCAGTACTTC. The encoded protein is CAWRLAGGHEQYF.

V is TRBV18 and J is TRBJ1-1; 7 bases line up with TRBD1. The CDR3 length is 14 residues. The V gene's germline CDR1 is KGHSH and CDR2 LQKENI. The junction had 5 bases not matched to a gene; V was cut back by 3 bases and J by 4 bases. As DNA, the CDR3 is TGTGCCAGCTCACCCGAGACAGGGAGCACTGAAGCTTTCTTT. Protein: CASSPETGSTEAFF.

The rearrangement joins TRBV28 to TRBJ2-5, with 12 bases aligning to TRBD2. V lost 10 bases to trimming and J lost 1 base; unmatched junction nucleotides: 13. This CDR3 spans 17 amino acids. CDR1 and CDR2 (germline): MDHEN, SYDVKM. The DNA for the CDR3 is TGTGCCACCTCTACACCGGGACTAGCGGGTCGCCAAGAGACCCAGTACTTC. Translation gives CATSTPGLAGRQETQYF.

The genes are TRBV12-3 or TRBV12-4 and TRBJ2-3; 10 positions match TRBD2. Losses at the gene ends were 4 bases for V and 2 bases for J; bases not matched to a gene: 15. This CDR3 comprises 19 residues. The CDR3 sequence is CASSSLAGDLNGDTDTQYF. The DNA of the CDR3 is TGTGCCAGCAGTTCCCTAGCGGGAGACTTGAACGGAGACACAGATACGCAGTATTTT.

This clonotype has only a few counts. The genes are TRBV20-1 and TRBJ2-7; maybe TRBD2 (7 bases). The CDR3 sequence is 14 residues long. Trimming removed 2 bases from V and 6 bases from J, with 17 bases in between. Germline lookup yields CDR1 DFQATT and CDR2 SNEGSKA (reference sequence). The CDR3 coding sequence is TGCAGTGCTAGACTCCCCGCCGGGGGGCTCGAGCAGTACTTC. It encodes CSARLPAGGLEQYF.

As to this clonotype: Given a much more abundant clone one base away, this may be a read error. No conserved phenylalanine or tryptophan is present at the end of the CDR3, so a read error is the likely explanation. The chain links TRBV6-1 to TRBJ2-3; possibly TRBD1 or TRBD2 for D (6 bases each). The germline gives CDR1 MNHNS, CDR2 SASEGT. The CDR3 is 17 residues long. V dropped 5 bases and J dropped 0 bases, with 18 bases sitting between them. The CDR3 is CASSLIGGQISTDTQYS. Written as DNA, the CDR3 is TGTGCCAGCAGTTTGATCGGGGGCCAAATTAGCACAGATACGCAGTATTCT.

The chain is built from TRBV5-4 and TRBJ1-1; possibly TRBD1 for D (5 bases). Germline V gives CDR1 SGHNT, CDR2 YYREEE (reference sequence). The length of the CDR3 is 15 residues. The V gene lost 1 base and the J gene lost 6 bases, with 16 bases spanning the gap. The CDR3 protein is CASSLITGMDAEAFF. The CDR3 DNA sequence: TGTGCCAGCAGCTTGATCACAGGTATGGATGCTGAAGCTTTCTTT.

The rearrangement joins TRBV7-3 to TRBJ2-1, with a tentative D call TRBD2 (5 bases). Trimming took off 1 base at V and 0 bases at J, with 13 bases between the two ends. From germline, CDR1 is SGHTA and CDR2 FQGTGA. The CDR3 consists of 17 residues. The CDR3 protein is CASSLMGAPSSYNEQFF. CDR3 nucleotides: TGTGCCAGCAGCTTAATGGGAGCGCCGAGCTCCTACAATGAGCAGTTCTTC. Combining the CDR3 with reference TRBV7-3 and TRBJ2-1 gives the whole variable domain GAGVSQTPSNKVTEKGKYVELRCDPISGHTALYWYRQSLGQGPEFLIYFQGTGAADDSGLPNDRFFAVRPEGSVSTLKIQRTERGDSAVYLCASSLMGAPSSYNEQFFGPGTRLTVL.

The chain couples TRBV27 to TRBJ2-5; D unclear. V was clipped by 3 bases and J by 12 bases, with 11 bases between them. CDR1 and CDR2 (germline): MNHEY, SMNVEV (reference sequence). The CDR3 length is 11 residues. CDR3 nucleotide sequence: TGTGCCAGCAGTTTTCTCCAGATCGAGTACTTC. It codes for CASSFLQIEYF.

Concerning this clonotype itself: Compared with germline, one end of the junction differs, possibly owing to a read error. The chain has TRBV28 and TRBJ1-2; D remains unclear. Germline V CDR1 and CDR2: MDHEN, SYDVKM. The length of the CDR3 is 14 residues. CDR3 residues: CASSTGPASYGHTF. The CDR3 coding sequence is TGTGCCAGCAGTACCGGCCCAGCTAGCTATGGCCACACCTTC.

This clonotype was recorded a few times. This chain joins TRBV18 and TRBJ2-5; D unresolved. The CDR3 extends over 9 amino acids. Germline V CDR1 and CDR2: KGHSH, LQKENI. Trimming took off 0 bases at V and 10 bases at J, with 0 bases between the two ends. The CDR3 DNA reads TGTGCCAGCTCACCACCCCAGTACTTC. It yields the protein CASSPPQYF.